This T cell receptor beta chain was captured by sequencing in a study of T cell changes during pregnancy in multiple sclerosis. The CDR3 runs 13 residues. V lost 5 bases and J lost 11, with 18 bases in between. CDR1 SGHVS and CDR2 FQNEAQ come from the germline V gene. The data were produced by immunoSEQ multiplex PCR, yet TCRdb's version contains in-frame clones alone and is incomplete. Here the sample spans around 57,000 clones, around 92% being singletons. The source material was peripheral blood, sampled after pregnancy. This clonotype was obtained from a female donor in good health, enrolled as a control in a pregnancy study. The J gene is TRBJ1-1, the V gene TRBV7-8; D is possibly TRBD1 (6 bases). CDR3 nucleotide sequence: TGTGCCAGCAGCCCAGAACCCGACAGGCCCGCTTTCTTT. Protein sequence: CASSPEPDRPAFF.